Listed below are T cell receptor beta chains from one sample, sequenced in a study of cytomegalovirus exposure and HLA in healthy donors. Method: immunoSEQ multiplex PCR; TCRdb's copy keeps in-frame clones and lacks some. Of approximately 100,000 clones listed, 79% are singletons. Sequenced: PBMCs. The receptors stem from a woman between 40 and 55 years old in good health and CMV-seronegative. Each CDR3 is given with its conserved first and last residue. A D gene is named only where the DNA matches it firmly. Rows give clone size only sometimes, using once, few, many, or a class for an expanded clone.

16	TRBD2	TRBV28	.	TRBJ2-1	CASSLAAGASRDEQFF	TGTGCCAGCAGTTTAGCAGCGGGGGCCTCTCGCGATGAGCAGTTCTTC
14	.	TRBV5-1	.	TRBJ2-7	CASSFGQPPYEQYF	TGCGCCAGCAGCTTTGGACAGCCCCCCTACGAGCAGTACTTC
17	.	TRBV28	.	TRBJ1-1	CASSSAGPPSLNTEAFF	TGTGCCAGCAGTTCAGCGGGGCCTCCCTCCCTGAACACTGAAGCTTTCTTT
13	.	TRBV6-5	.	TRBJ2-7	CASSYEAAYEQYF	TGTGCCAGCAGTTACGAAGCGGCTTACGAGCAGTACTTC
17	.	TRBV4-1	few	TRBJ1-6	CASSHASGGRGNSPLHF	TGCGCCAGCAGCCACGCAAGCGGCGGCAGGGGTAATTCACCCCTCCACTTT
17	TRBD1	TRBV28	.	TRBJ1-1	CASRFPRDREGKTEAFF	TGTGCCAGCAGATTCCCCCGGGACAGGGAAGGGAAAACTGAAGCTTTCTTT
15	TRBD1	TRBV6-5	.	TRBJ1-6	CASSYDQGANSPLHF	TGTGCCAGCAGTTACGACCAGGGGGCTAATTCACCCCTCCACTTT
16	.	TRBV28	once	TRBJ1-5	CASSSRGFYSNQPQHF	TGTGCCAGCAGTTCCAGGGGCTTTTATAGCAATCAGCCCCAGCATTTT
15	.	TRBV5-4	.	TRBJ2-5	CASSLARQPGETQYF	TGTGCCAGCAGCTTGGCCCGACAGCCGGGAGAGACCCAGTACTTC
15	TRBD1	TRBV7-7	.	TRBJ2-5	CASSPRSATGETQYF	TGTGCCAGCAGCCCAAGGAGCGCGACAGGGGAGACCCAGTACTTC